The next 30 T cell receptor beta chains were all read from a single sample in a study of blood T cell repertoires in COVID-19. The assay was immunoSEQ multiplex PCR, and TCRdb's table has in-frame clones only and misses some. This table holds roughly 260,000 clones, about nine tenths found once. Sequencing was carried out using peripheral blood. The receptors here all came from a young woman with COVID-19, enrolled during active disease.

The J gene is TRBJ1-6, the V gene TRBV7-2, with D hard to call. Germline CDR1 reads SGHTA; CDR2 reads FQGNSA. V lost 3 bases and J lost 14, with 17 bases in between. This CDR3 region has 14 residues. The chain's CDR3 is CASSFGDASRTLHF. The CDR3 bases are TGTGCCAGCAGCTTTGGTGACGCCTCCAGGACCCTCCACTTT.

The chain joins TRBV24-1 to TRBJ2-5; TRBD1 is a possible D gene (6 bases). The CDR3 is made up of 11 amino acids. V lost 6 bases and J lost 5, with 6 bases in between. Looked up from germline, CDR1 is KGHDR and CDR2 is SFDVKD. CDR3: CATSQGETQYF. The CDR3 DNA follows: TGTGCCACCAGTCAGGGGGAGACCCAGTACTTC.

The V and J genes are TRBV7-5 and TRBJ1-2; no check of the table's D call, TRBD1, against the DNA was made. TRBV7-5 has pseudogene status. The CDR3 runs to 17 residues. For the CDR3, the DNA is TGTGTCAGAAGACCCGGGGAGGGGGGACAGGGCCGCTATGGCTACACCTTC. Protein: CVRRPGEGGQGRYGYTF.

CDR3 in amino acids: CASSSDRVFEETQYF. The CDR3 DNA reads as TGTGCCAGCAGCTCCGACAGGGTCTTCGAGGAGACCCAGTACTTC. The rearrangement joins TRBV7-6 to TRBJ2-5; 7 bases are shared with TRBD1. Germline values: CDR1 SGHVS, CDR2 FNYEAQ. This CDR3 is built from 15 residues. With 4 bases clipped from V and 5 bases from J, the junction kept 10 bases outside the gene matches. The full variable domain, in which reference TRBV7-6 and TRBJ2-5 provide the parts outside the CDR3, is GAGVSQSPRYKVTKRGQDVALRCDPISGHVSLYWYRQALGQGPEFLTYFNYEAQQDKSGLPNDRFSAERPEGSISTLTIQRTEQRDSAMYRCASSSDRVFEETQYFGPGTRLLVL.

The gene calls are TRBV30 and TRBJ2-7; 8 bases map to TRBD1. The V segment lost 4 bases and the J segment 3 bases; nucleotides outside the gene matches: 5. From germline, CDR1 is GTSNPN and CDR2 SVGIG (reference sequence). The CDR3 runs to 13 residues. This chain's CDR3 is CAWKETGVYEQYF. CDR3 in DNA: TGTGCCTGGAAAGAGACAGGGGTCTACGAGCAGTACTTC.

CDR3 loop: CASSVGQALTGELFF. The DNA for the CDR3 is TGTGCCAGCAGTGTCGGACAGGCCCTCACCGGGGAGCTGTTTTTT. The chain employs TRBV27 and TRBJ2-2, with 7 nucleotides matching TRBD1. V gave up 5 bases and J gave up 4 bases; unmatched junction bases: 7. Germline-derived CDR1 and CDR2 are MNHEY and SMNVEV (reference sequence). This CDR3 contains 15 residues.

V is TRBV7-3 and J is TRBJ2-3; 7 bases agree with TRBD2. Trimming at V came to 4 bases and at J to 0 bases, leaving 7 bases not matched to a gene. Germline V gives CDR1 SGHTA, CDR2 FQGTGA. The CDR3 sequence is 16 residues long. The DNA for the CDR3 is TGTGCCAGCAGCTCTCTTTCTAGCGGTAGCACAGATACGCAGTATTTT. Translation: CASSSLSSGSTDTQYF. Together with reference TRBV7-3 and TRBJ2-3, the CDR3 gives the full variable domain: GAGVSQTPSNKVTEKGKYVELRCDPISGHTALYWYRQSLGQGPEFLIYFQGTGAADDSGLPNDRFFAVRPEGSVSTLKIQRTERGDSAVYLCASSSLSSGSTDTQYFGPGTRLTVL.

The chain employs TRBV20-1 and TRBJ2-7; D possibly corresponds to TRBD1 (5 bases). Germline values: CDR1 DFQATT, CDR2 SNEGSKA (reference sequence). V gave up 3 bases and J gave up 9 bases, with 12 bases separating them. The CDR3 totals 11 residues. CDR3 amino acids: CSASWQGRQYF. In DNA form, the CDR3 reads TGCAGTGCTAGTTGGCAGGGAAGGCAGTACTTC.

The rearrangement uses TRBV30 and TRBJ2-6, with TRBD1 identical over 7 bases. V shed 2 bases and J 5 bases; nucleotides not matched to a gene: 3. Germline V gene data show CDR1 as GTSNPN and CDR2 as SVGIG (reference sequence). This CDR3 has 14 residues. The CDR3 DNA reads TGTGCCTGGAGTCGGACAGGACGGGCCAACGTCCTGACTTTC. Translation: CAWSRTGRANVLTF.

The gene calls are TRBV3-1 (or the pseudogene TRBV3-2) and TRBJ1-4; 10 positions agree with TRBD1. With 4 bases clipped from V and 7 bases from J, the junction kept 0 bases outside the gene matches. The CDR3 extends over 13 amino acids. Germline V gene sequence: CDR1 LGHDT, CDR2 YNNKEL (reference sequence). CDR3 protein: CASSRQGAEKLFF. CDR3 DNA sequence: TGTGCCAGCAGCCGACAGGGGGCTGAAAAACTGTTTTTT.

This chain joins TRBV5-1 and TRBJ2-3; TRBD1 matches 8 bases. Germline V lookup: CDR1 SGHRS, CDR2 YFSETQ. This CDR3 contains 16 residues. The V segment lost 2 bases and the J segment 2 bases; nucleotides outside the gene matches: 7. The CDR3 here is CASSFYSGGTTDTQYF. The CDR3 bases are TGCGCCAGCAGCTTCTATTCAGGGGGCACCACAGATACGCAGTATTTT.

This clone was detected only once. The chain recombines TRBV3-1 (or the pseudogene TRBV3-2) with TRBJ2-2; D might be TRBD1 (6 bases). Trimming removed 2 bases from V and 9 bases from J, with 16 bases in between. The CDR3 totals 15 residues. The germline V gene has CDR1 LGHDT and CDR2 YNNKEL (reference sequence). In DNA form, the CDR3 reads TGTGCCAGCAGCCAACCGACAGGCCCCCTGAGGGAGCTGTTTTTT. Its protein product is CASSQPTGPLRELFF.

This chain connects TRBV2 to TRBJ1-2; the match to TRBD1 covers 7 bases. Trimming at V came to 5 bases and at J to 7 bases, leaving 7 bases not matched to a gene. Germline V gene lookup returns CDR1 SNHLY and CDR2 FYNNEI. There are 13 residues in the CDR3. The CDR3 DNA reads TGTGCCAGCAGTCTTGGGACAGAGACTGGCTACACCTTC. It specifies CASSLGTETGYTF. Combining the CDR3 with reference TRBV2 and TRBJ1-2 gives the whole variable domain EPEVTQTPSHQVTQMGQEVILRCVPISNHLYFYWYRQILGQKVEFLVSFYNNEISEKSEIFDDQFSVERPDGSNFTLKIRSTKLEDSAMYFCASSLGTETGYTFGSGTRLTVV.

The CDR3 protein is CASSQDPSGSKQYF. The CDR3 nucleotides read TGCGCCAGCAGCCAAGATCCTAGCGGGAGTAAGCAGTACTTC. This chain connects TRBV4-1 to TRBJ2-7, with TRBD2 identical over 10 bases. This CDR3 is 14 amino acids long. With 0 bases clipped from V and 8 bases from J, the junction kept 4 bases outside the gene matches. The germline CDR1 and CDR2 sequences are MGHRA and YSYEKL.

The rearrangement uses TRBV5-6 and TRBJ2-7; D is undetermined. The CDR3 sequence is 13 residues long. Germline V gene sequence: CDR1 SGHDT, CDR2 YYEEEE. V dropped 0 bases and J dropped 2 bases, with 6 bases sitting between them. The CDR3, as DNA: TGTGCCAGCAGCTTGGAACAGCCCTACGAGCAGTACTTC. It is translated as CASSLEQPYEQYF.

The chain has TRBV9 and TRBJ2-3; 15 bases line up with TRBD2. Germline CDR1 SGDLS, CDR2 YYNGEE. This CDR3 has 16 amino acids. V lost 5 bases to trimming and J lost 3 bases; unmatched junction nucleotides: 4. In nucleotides, the CDR3 is TGTGCCAGCAGTACGGGACTAGCGGGAGGAACAGATACGCAGTATTTT. Translation: CASSTGLAGGTDTQYF.

V usage is TRBV29-1 and J usage is TRBJ1-2; 9 bases are a match to TRBD1. Germline V lookup: CDR1 SQVTM, CDR2 ANQGSEA. This CDR3 contains 13 residues. V shed 6 bases and J 10 bases; nucleotides not matched to a gene: 12. In DNA form, the CDR3 reads TGCAGCGTAACCGGGACAGGGACGCCTCTCTACACCTTC. The encoded protein is CSVTGTGTPLYTF.

The table lists this clone with a count of one. J is TRBJ1-5 and V is TRBV28, with D unclear. Germline V gives CDR1 MDHEN, CDR2 SYDVKM. CDR3 length equals 12 residues. Trimming took off 10 bases at V and 7 bases at J, with 14 bases between the two ends. CDR3 in DNA: TGTGCCATCAAAGGAGGAGACCAGCCCCAGCATTTT. The encoded protein is CAIKGGDQPQHF.

The CDR3 DNA is TGTGCCAGCAGCCCAGGGACTAGCGGGAAAGGGGTCACCGGGGAGCTGTTTTTT. Translated, it gives CASSPGTSGKGVTGELFF. V usage is TRBV6-4 and J usage is TRBJ2-2, with 13 bases that match TRBD2. J gave up 4 bases and V 6 bases, and 11 bases lay outside the gene matches. The CDR3 is 18 amino acids. The V gene's germline CDR1 is MRHNA and CDR2 SNTAGT.

This chain uses TRBV4-3 with TRBJ2-2, with 7 bases identical to TRBD1. The CDR3 contains 14 residues. J gave up 3 bases and V 4 bases, and 2 bases lay outside the gene matches. From germline, CDR1 is LGHNA and CDR2 YSLEER. The CDR3 reads CASSPGQYTGELFF. Here the CDR3 DNA reads TGCGCCAGCAGCCCGGGACAGTACACCGGGGAGCTGTTTTTT.

The chain employs TRBV5-1 and TRBJ2-7; the match to TRBD2 covers 9 bases. After removal of 7 bases from V and 7 bases from J, the junction contained 18 bases not matched to a gene. CDR3 length: 16 residues. Germline lookup yields CDR1 SGHRS and CDR2 YFSETQ. CDR3 bases: TGCGCCAGCTGCCCAAGTATGACTAGCGGAGCCGAAGAGCAGTACTTC. Amino acids: CASCPSMTSGAEEQYF.

The rearrangement uses TRBV5-5 and TRBJ2-1, with D possibly TRBD2 on 5 matching bases. Per the germline V gene, CDR1 is SGHKS and CDR2 is YYEKEE (reference sequence). The CDR3 sequence is 13 residues long. The V end was cut by 2 bases, the J end by 10 bases, with 13 bases between. The CDR3 bases are TGTGCCAGCAGCTTTCTGGCGGGTGAAGAGCAGTTCTTC. This sequence encodes CASSFLAGEEQFF.

Notes on this clone: Different DNA sequences within this sample yield the same CDR3. The J gene is TRBJ2-5, the V gene TRBV18, with D maybe TRBD2 (5 bases). This CDR3 contains 15 residues. Germline assignment: CDR1 KGHSH and CDR2 LQKENI. The germline V and J ends were trimmed by 1 base and 0 bases, with 9 bases remaining between them. The CDR3 sequence is CASSPQSGNQETQYF. The CDR3 bases are TGTGCCAGCTCACCACAGAGCGGCAACCAAGAGACCCAGTACTTC.

V gene TRBV13 combines with J gene TRBJ1-4; TRBD1 matches 11 bases. The CDR3 sequence is 15 residues long. Germline CDR1 and CDR2: PRHDT and FYEKMQ (reference sequence). With 5 bases clipped from V and 11 bases from J, the junction kept 10 bases outside the gene matches. CDR3 DNA sequence: TGTGCCAGCAGCCCCAGGACAGGGGGCCAGGAGAAACTGTTTTTT. This codes for CASSPRTGGQEKLFF.

In DNA, the CDR3 is TGCGCCAGCAGCCCCGGGACTAGCGGGACCACCGGGGAGCTGTTTTTT. The encoded protein is CASSPGTSGTTGELFF. The chain recombines TRBV5-1 with TRBJ2-2, with 13 nucleotides matching TRBD2. Germline V gene lookup returns CDR1 SGHRS and CDR2 YFSETQ. This CDR3 has 16 residues. V was clipped by 4 bases and J by 4 bases; unmatched bases: 4.

This chain connects TRBV27 to TRBJ2-7; the D gene is possibly TRBD1 (5 bases). The CDR3 consists of 16 residues. Trimming took off 5 bases at V and 2 bases at J, with 19 bases between the two ends. In germline, CDR1 is MNHEY, CDR2 SMNVEV (reference sequence). CDR3 residues: CASSHQGLVKPYEQYF. CDR3 in DNA: TGTGCCAGCAGTCACCAGGGCCTTGTAAAACCCTACGAGCAGTACTTC.

V is TRBV9 and J is TRBJ1-2; 7 bases line up with TRBD1. CDR1 is SGDLS, CDR2 YYNGEE, per germline. V lost 4 bases and J lost 6; bases outside the gene matches: 9. This CDR3 region has 14 residues. The CDR3, as DNA: TGTGCCAGCAGCCAAACGACAGGGTTGAATGGCTACACCTTC. Protein: CASSQTTGLNGYTF.

The V gene is TRBV28, the J gene TRBJ1-2; D is undetermined. Trimming removed 4 bases at V and 3 bases at J, with 9 bases between. From germline, CDR1 is MDHEN and CDR2 SYDVKM. The CDR3 contains 13 residues. The CDR3 nucleotides read TGTGCCAGCAGTTCCCCTACGCACTATGGCTACACCTTC. Encoded protein: CASSSPTHYGYTF.

This sequence joins TRBV2 and TRBJ1-4; a weak D match, TRBD1 (5 bases). The CDR3 has 15 residues. Germline V gene lookup returns CDR1 SNHLY and CDR2 FYNNEI. Trimming pared 5 bases from V and 0 bases from J, leaving 10 bases between. The CDR3 here is CASSYDSATNEKLFF. CDR3 bases: TGTGCCAGCAGTTACGACAGCGCAACTAATGAAAAACTGTTTTTT.

The V call is TRBV30, the J call TRBJ2-3; tentatively, D is TRBD1 (5 bases). Per the germline V gene, CDR1 is GTSNPN and CDR2 is SVGIG (reference sequence). The V gene lost 3 bases and the J gene lost 0 bases, with 13 bases spanning the gap. The CDR3 runs to 15 residues. DNA of the CDR3: TGTGCCTGGAGGGAACAGGCGTATAGCACAGATACGCAGTATTTT. This encodes CAWREQAYSTDTQYF.